The 14 T cell receptor beta chains given below trace back to one sample, sequenced in a study of CD8+ T cells in alopecia areata. The authors extracted RNA and reverse transcribed it into cDNA as the sequencing template. Clones were read by immunoSEQ multiplex PCR, and TCRdb kept only the in-frame ones, dropping some. The sample has about 300,000 clones, none seen only once; the top ten hold 1.2%. Cells that came from pooled cutaneous lymph nodes were sorted using CD4, CD8alpha, NKG2D, NKG2ACE and other markers. Sequencing input: CD4+ T cells sorted from a lymph node. The receptor set was obtained from a C3H/HeJ mouse with alopecia areata. Mouse strain MHC haplotype: H2-k.

This clone has just a few counts. Genes here carry mouse names. The CDR3 bases that were read are TGTGCCAGCAGACAAGTTAGTGCAGAA. It codes for CASRQVSAE. The complete CDR3 reads CASRQVSAETLYF. The chain joins TRBV19 to TRBJ2-3; D unclear. The read falls 4 residues short of the CDR3 end, and the missing part is taken from the germline J gene. Trimming shortened V by 5 bases and J by 0 bases, and 7 bases separated the two germline ends. Per germline, CDR1 FNHDT and CDR2 SITEND (reference sequence). The CDR3 contains 13 residues.

Notes on this clone: Mouse gene names and germline throughout. The read gets to within 4 residues of the CDR3 end, and the germline J gene fills in the rest. The rearrangement links TRBV3 to TRBJ2-5; TRBD1 agrees at 7 bases. Trimming cost V 5 bases and J 2 bases; bases outside gene matches: 4. The CDR3 is 14 amino acids. CDR1 SNHLY and CDR2 FYNGKV come from the germline V gene (reference sequence). The sequenced part of the CDR3 DNA is TGTGCCAGCAGCGGCCGGGACAGCCAAGAC. Amino acid sequence: CASSGRDSQD. The entire CDR3 sequence reads CASSGRDSQDTQYF.

On this clone itself: These gene names are mouse names. The read ends 3 residues early relative to the CDR3; the germline J gene fills the gap. The gene calls are TRBV1 and TRBJ1-6; unclear D gene. TRBJ1-6 is designated an ORF whose function remains uncertain. The CDR3 runs 14 residues. V was trimmed by 3 bases and J by 4 bases, leaving 7 bases between them. Per germline, CDR1 NSQYPW and CDR2 LRSPGD (reference sequence). This CDR3 reads CTCSAQKYNSPLYF. The CDR3 bases that were read are TGCACCTGCAGTGCTCAGAAATATAATTCGCCC.

As for this clone: A read error may explain this, as a much larger clone is one base away. Gene names denote mouse genes. The CDR3 here is CASSEQYNSPLYF. CDR3 DNA, as far as it was read: TGTGCCAGCAGTGAACAGTATAATTCGCCC. The chain combines TRBV13-3 with TRBJ1-6; D unclear. The sequence runs out 3 residues before the end of the CDR3; the remainder is reconstructed from the germline J gene. TRBJ1-6 is flagged as an ORF with uncertain function. Germline CDR1 reads NNHDY; CDR2 reads SYVADS. This CDR3 contains 13 residues. The V and J ends lost 2 bases and 4 bases respectively, with 4 bases between them.

About this clone: The germline and genes are mouse ones. The CDR3 sequence: CTCSAEPLNQDTQYF. The sequenced CDR3 bases are TGCACCTGCAGTGCAGAGCCACTTAACCAAGAC. The chain uses TRBV1 and TRBJ2-5; D gene unclear. The sequence runs out 4 residues before the end of the CDR3; the remainder is reconstructed from the germline J gene. V dropped 0 bases and J dropped 0 bases, with 7 bases sitting between them. Germline V gene sequence: CDR1 NSQYPW, CDR2 LRSPGD (reference sequence). The CDR3 runs 15 residues.

This clone has more than one count but fewer than ten. Gene labels here are mouse ones. The CDR3 extends 4 residues past the end of the read, so its final part is completed from the germline J gene. This chain connects TRBV13-2 to TRBJ2-2, with D possibly matching TRBD2 (6 bases). The germline V and J ends were trimmed by 0 bases and 1 base, with 13 bases remaining between them. Germline assignment: CDR1 NNHNN and CDR2 SYGAGS (reference sequence). The CDR3 extends over 17 amino acids. The CDR3 spells CASGDAKAGENTGQLYF. The sequenced part of the CDR3 DNA is TGTGCCAGCGGTGATGCAAAGGCTGGGGAAAACACCGGG.

In the case of this clone: Gene labels here are mouse ones. Read data end 3 residues before the CDR3 end; the end is taken from the germline J gene. This chain connects TRBV19 to TRBJ1-6; D not resolved. TRBJ1-6 qualifies as an ORF whose function is uncertain. The V and J ends lost 3 bases and 6 bases respectively, with 10 bases between them. The CDR3 is 14 amino acids. Germline lookup yields CDR1 FNHDT and CDR2 SITEND (reference sequence). The CDR3 is CASSTYSSNSPLYF. The sequenced CDR3 bases are TGTGCCAGCAGTACTTATTCGAGTAATTCGCCC.

This clone was seen many times. Mouse gene names and germline throughout. The missing CDR3 end, 4 residues past where the read stops, is filled in from the germline J gene. The chain uses TRBV17 and TRBJ2-4, with D hard to call. Germline V gene data show CDR1 as MNHDT and CDR2 as YYDKIL. The CDR3 is made up of 16 amino acids. CDR3 in amino acids: CASSRDPAGGLNTLYF. The CDR3 DNA, read in part, is TGTGCTAGCAGTAGAGATCCGGCAGGAGGTCTCAAC.

This clone was seen only a few times. Gene labels here are mouse ones. From the germline J gene comes the end of the CDR3, since the read stops 4 residues before it. Other DNA variants within this sample encode the same CDR3. V and J are TRBV5 and TRBJ2-5; 7 nucleotides align to TRBD2. Trimming removed 4 bases from V and 3 bases from J; junction bases left unmatched: 4. This CDR3 region has 14 residues. Germline V gene sequence: CDR1 LGHNA, CDR2 YNLKQL (reference sequence). CDR3 sequence reads: CASSPLGFQDTQYF. CDR3 DNA (partial): TGTGCCAGCAGCCCACTGGGGTTTCAAGAC.

This clone was counted between two and nine times. Gene names are mouse gene names. The CDR3 end falls 4 residues outside the read, so it is completed with the germline J gene. The chain is built from TRBV19 and TRBJ1-2; the match to TRBD1 covers 8 bases. The CDR3 contains 14 residues. Germline V gives CDR1 FNHDT, CDR2 SITEND (reference sequence). Trimming removed 2 bases from V and 4 bases from J; junction bases left unmatched: 4. Partial CDR3 DNA: TGTGCCAGCAGTATCAACAGGGGGGGCTCC. Translated, it gives CASSINRGGS. The CDR3 in full is CASSINRGGSDYTF.

As regards this clone: These gene names are mouse names. The read ends 4 residues before the CDR3 terminus; that terminus is restored from the germline J gene. The V and J genes are TRBV19 and TRBJ1-2, with D maybe TRBD1 (5 bases). The germline gives CDR1 FNHDT, CDR2 SITEND (reference sequence). The CDR3 has 13 residues. CDR3 bases read: TGTGCCAGCAGGGGGACTGGGGGGGAC. As protein: CASRGTGGD. In full, the CDR3 reads CASRGTGGDDYTF.

This clone was detected many times. These gene names are mouse names. The CDR3 end falls 4 residues outside the read, so it is completed with the germline J gene. V is TRBV17 and J is TRBJ2-5, with 9 bases identical to TRBD2. The CDR3 extends over 15 amino acids. CDR1 is MNHDT and CDR2 is YYDKIL in the germline V gene. V dropped 6 bases and J dropped 1; count of bases not matched to a gene: 5. The CDR3 sequence: CASRLTGGDQDTQYF. The part of the CDR3 DNA that was read is TGTGCTAGCAGGTTGACTGGGGGAGACCAAGAC.

This clone was observed a few times. Genes here carry mouse names. The CDR3 end lies 4 residues beyond the end of the read and is filled in from the germline J gene. J is TRBJ2-5 and V is TRBV31; 10 nucleotides align to TRBD2. This CDR3 comprises 15 residues. Germline CDR1 and CDR2: GKSSPN and SITVG. The CDR3 sequence: CAWSFWGGGEDTQYF. The covered CDR3 bases are TGTGCCTGGAGTTTCTGGGGGGGCGGGGAAGAC.

Comment on this clone: The gene symbols are mouse symbols. The read terminates 4 residues before the CDR3 end, so the remaining end is supplied by the germline J gene. Additional DNA sequences in this sample encode the identical CDR3. The chain uses TRBV13-2 and TRBJ2-3; TRBD2 matches at 8 bases. The CDR3 length is 15 residues. V lost 2 bases to trimming and J lost 0 bases; unmatched junction nucleotides: 2. In germline, CDR1 is NNHNN, CDR2 SYGAGS (reference sequence). CDR3 region: CASGEGTGSAETLYF. The CDR3 DNA, read in part, is TGTGCCAGCGGTGAGGGGACTGGTAGTGCAGAA.